Shown below are 26 T cell receptor beta chains from a single sample sequenced in a study of T cells after yellow fever vaccination. TCRdb used MiXCR to reprocess the 5' RACE reads, holding one entry per CDR3 protein. The data hold hundreds of thousands of distinct CDR3 sequences, with 20% to 25% observed a single time. Sequenced material: PBMCs, taken less than 25 days after the first yellow fever vaccination. These receptors all stem from a man younger than 35 who received the YFV17D yellow fever vaccine.

This clonotype was observed a few times. The rearrangement links TRBV20-1 to TRBJ1-4, with TRBD1 as a possible D gene (5 bases). The CDR3 has 15 residues. Germline CDR1 reads DFQATT; CDR2 reads SNEGSKA (reference sequence). V dropped 3 bases and J dropped 0 bases, with 11 bases sitting between them. This chain's CDR3 is CSASRDRSTNEKLFF. CDR3 DNA: TGCAGTGCTAGCCGGGACCGATCAACTAATGAAAAACTGTTTTTT.

V gene TRBV12-3 or TRBV12-4 combines with J gene TRBJ1-2; a weak D match, TRBD1 (6 bases). V lost 10 bases, J lost 0 bases, and 18 bases lay in between. This CDR3 is built from 15 residues. The CDR3 nucleotides are TGTGCCACCCTCCCCCAGGACAGTACTAACTATGGCTACACCTTC. It specifies CATLPQDSTNYGYTF.

The chain links TRBV3-1 to TRBJ1-1, with D uncertain. Germline CDR1 LGHDT, CDR2 YNNKEL (reference sequence). The CDR3 loop spans 15 amino acids. V was pared by 4 bases and J by 5 bases, with 17 bases between. The CDR3 region is CASSPRPVGPTEAFF. The CDR3 bases are TGTGCCAGCAGCCCCCGGCCTGTAGGGCCAACTGAAGCTTTCTTT.

This clonotype was detected many times. V usage is TRBV11-2 and J usage is TRBJ1-1; 8 bases map to TRBD1. Germline loops: CDR1 SGHAT, CDR2 FQNNGV. The V segment lost 6 bases and the J segment 5 bases; nucleotides outside the gene matches: 5. CDR3 size: 13 residues. CDR3 DNA sequence: TGTGCCAGCAGTTCCCAGGGGGCAACTGAAGCTTTCTTT. Its translation is CASSSQGATEAFF.

In this sample, this clonotype turned up a few times. The chain couples TRBV5-1 to TRBJ1-2; 8 bases fit TRBD1. The CDR3 is made up of 14 amino acids. CDR1 and CDR2 from the germline V gene are SGHRS and YFSETQ. V lost 4 bases to trimming and J lost 5 bases; unmatched junction nucleotides: 7. DNA of the CDR3: TGCGCCAGCAGCCCAATGACAGGGGATTATGGCTACACCTTC. This sequence encodes CASSPMTGDYGYTF.

This chain uses TRBV7-3 with TRBJ2-3; 8 nucleotides align to TRBD2. This CDR3 comprises 16 residues. Trimming took 0 bases from V and 4 from J; bases not matched to a gene: 6. Germline values: CDR1 SGHTA, CDR2 FQGTGA. The CDR3 DNA follows: TGTGCCAGCAGCTTAACACCGGGGGGGGCGGCAGATACGCAGTATTTT. The encoded protein is CASSLTPGGAADTQYF.

The V gene is TRBV29-1, the J gene TRBJ2-3; no reliable D call. The CDR3 is made up of 13 amino acids. The germline gives CDR1 SQVTM, CDR2 ANQGSEA. Trimming shortened V by 6 bases and J by 0 bases, and 10 bases separated the two germline ends. CDR3 sequence: CSVVWISTDTQYF. For the CDR3, the DNA is TGCAGCGTGGTTTGGATAAGCACAGATACGCAGTATTTT.

The sample holds a few counts of this clonotype. The genes are TRBV20-1 and TRBJ2-5, with 8 bases lining up with TRBD1. The V gene end was trimmed by 6 bases and the J gene end by 5 bases; junction bases not matched to a gene: 11. The CDR3 spans 14 residues. Looked up from germline, CDR1 is DFQATT and CDR2 is SNEGSKA (reference sequence). The CDR3 is CSAKDGQGWETQYF. CDR3 DNA: TGCAGTGCCAAAGATGGACAGGGTTGGGAGACCCAGTACTTC.

The chain employs TRBV7-8 and TRBJ2-7; the D gene is possibly TRBD2 (6 bases). Germline V CDR1 and CDR2: SGHVS, FQNEAQ. V lost 2 bases to trimming and J lost 6 bases, with 11 bases between them. The CDR3 runs 13 residues. The CDR3 DNA reads as TGTGCCAGCAGCTTAACGGTGGGGGGCGAGCAGTACGTC. This codes for CASSLTVGGEQYV.

The J gene is TRBJ2-5, the V gene TRBV7-2; TRBD1 agrees at 10 bases. CDR1 SGHTA and CDR2 FQGNSA come from the germline V gene. This CDR3 has 14 residues. V lost 2 bases, J lost 8 bases, and 5 bases stayed unmatched. CDR3 region: CASSLYGQGVTQYF. The CDR3 bases are TGTGCCAGCAGCTTATACGGACAGGGGGTAACCCAGTACTTC.

This clonotype was counted a few times. V usage is TRBV20-1 and J usage is TRBJ1-1, with D unclear. CDR3 length: 10 amino acids. The germline V gene has CDR1 DFQATT and CDR2 SNEGSKA (reference sequence). The germline V and J ends were trimmed by 6 bases and 7 bases, with 9 bases remaining between them. The CDR3: CSAKAFEAFF. The CDR3 DNA reads as TGCAGTGCCAAGGCCTTTGAAGCTTTCTTT.

This clonotype was seen many times. The chain combines TRBV5-1 with TRBJ2-1; possible D gene TRBD2, 5 bases. V lost 4 bases, J lost 6 bases, and 20 bases lay in between. Germline loops: CDR1 SGHRS, CDR2 YFSETQ. The CDR3 extends over 16 amino acids. CDR3 amino acids: CASSPSRGRSPNEQFF. The CDR3 nucleotides are TGCGCCAGCAGCCCAAGTCGGGGAAGGTCCCCCAATGAGCAGTTCTTC.

The rearrangement joins TRBV9 to TRBJ2-2; D might be TRBD2 (6 bases). V dropped 4 bases and J dropped 6 bases, with 13 bases sitting between them. The CDR3 runs to 14 residues. Germline assignment: CDR1 SGDLS and CDR2 YYNGEE. CDR3 in amino acids: CASSRGLRAGELFF. The CDR3 DNA sequence: TGTGCCAGCAGCCGGGGACTCCGCGCCGGGGAGCTGTTTTTT.

The chain is built from TRBV7-7 and TRBJ2-3; D possibly corresponds to TRBD1 (5 bases). Germline CDR1 and CDR2: SSHAT and FNYEAQ (reference sequence). V lost 1 base to trimming and J lost 0 bases, with 8 bases between them. The CDR3 is 15 amino acids. The CDR3 spells CASSLGDSSTDTQYF. CDR3 DNA: TGTGCCAGCAGCTTAGGCGACAGTAGCACAGATACGCAGTATTTT.

This sequence joins TRBV20-1 and TRBJ2-7; D ambiguous. Trimming shortened V by 4 bases and J by 4 bases, and 11 bases separated the two germline ends. This CDR3 has 12 amino acids. Per germline, CDR1 DFQATT and CDR2 SNEGSKA (reference sequence). The CDR3, as DNA: TGCAGTGCTACCTCTGGGCGATACGAGCAGTACGTC. Amino acids: CSATSGRYEQYV.

The J gene is TRBJ2-3, the V gene TRBV19; tentative D call: TRBD2 (7 bases). Germline values: CDR1 LNHDA, CDR2 SQIVND (reference sequence). This CDR3 has 17 amino acids. Trimming shortened V by 6 bases and J by 1 base, and 20 bases separated the two germline ends. The CDR3 loop is CASSPRGGDVGTDTQYF. The DNA for the CDR3 is TGTGCCAGTAGCCCCAGGGGAGGGGATGTGGGCACAGATACGCAGTATTTT.

With regard to this clonotype: The junction and the germline gene differ at one end; a read error may be behind it. This rearrangement joins TRBV12-3 or TRBV12-4 to TRBJ1-5; D is perhaps TRBD1 (5 bases). This CDR3 has 13 residues. The DNA for the CDR3 is TGTGCCAGCAGTTTCAGGGTGGAACAGCCCCATCATTTT. It encodes CASSFRVEQPHHF.

CDR3 loop: CASSLGLDPTDTQYF. In nucleotides, the CDR3 is TGTGCCAGCAGCCTGGGACTAGACCCCACAGATACGCAGTATTTT. This chain links TRBV7-9 with TRBJ2-3, with 8 bases aligning to TRBD2. J gave up 2 bases and V 5 bases, and 6 bases lay outside the gene matches. CDR3 size: 15 residues. CDR1 is SEHNR and CDR2 is FQNEAQ in the germline V gene (reference sequence).

This clonotype has only a few counts. V and J are TRBV20-1 and TRBJ2-2; no clear D gene. The germline CDR1 and CDR2 sequences are DFQATT and SNEGSKA (reference sequence). The CDR3 has 17 residues. The V end lost 1 base, the J end lost 0 bases, and 15 bases lay between the germline ends. The CDR3 DNA is TGCAGTGCTAGAGGCCCTTTTCGGACCGCGAACACCGGGGAGCTGTTTTTT. Its translation: CSARGPFRTANTGELFF.

CDR3 nucleotides: TGCGCCAGCAGCCAAGATGGTGGAGGGAGGGAGACCCAGTACTTC. Encoded protein: CASSQDGGGRETQYF. The chain carries TRBV4-3 and TRBJ2-5, with D possibly TRBD2 on 6 matching bases. The CDR3 spans 15 residues. V shed 0 bases and J shed 5 bases, with 13 bases lying between them. The germline V gene has CDR1 LGHNA and CDR2 YSLEER.

There are a few counts of this clonotype. The V call is TRBV7-2, the J call TRBJ2-7; 9 bases match TRBD2. Per germline, CDR1 SGHTA and CDR2 FQGNSA. J lost 6 bases, V lost 1 base, and 4 bases had no gene match. The CDR3 runs 14 residues. The chain's CDR3 is CASSLEGLASEQYF. The CDR3 region has the DNA TGTGCCAGCAGCTTAGAGGGACTAGCTAGCGAGCAGTACTTC.

The table lists this clonotype with a few counts. The chain has TRBV20-1 and TRBJ1-2; D may be TRBD1 (5 bases). Trimming shortened V by 6 bases and J by 6 bases, and 17 bases separated the two germline ends. Germline V CDR1 and CDR2: DFQATT, SNEGSKA (reference sequence). There are 13 residues in the CDR3. The CDR3 loop is CSAYRQRGDGYTF. The CDR3, as DNA: TGCAGTGCATACAGACAAAGGGGTGATGGCTACACCTTC.

This CDR3 reads CASSQGPGFVSYGYTF. The DNA of the CDR3 is TGCGCCAGCAGCCAGGGACCGGGTTTCGTTAGCTATGGCTACACCTTC. This sequence joins TRBV4-3 and TRBJ1-2; D possibly corresponds to TRBD1 (5 bases). Germline assignment: CDR1 LGHNA and CDR2 YSLEER. This CDR3 has 16 amino acids. V gave up 3 bases and J gave up 4 bases, with 18 bases separating them.

This clonotype was recorded at least ten times. This rearrangement joins TRBV7-9 to TRBJ1-4, with D uncertain. Germline values: CDR1 SEHNR, CDR2 FQNEAQ (reference sequence). The CDR3 contains 13 residues. The V end was cut by 0 bases, the J end by 5 bases, with 4 bases between. CDR3: CASSLAGNEKLFF. CDR3 nucleotide sequence: TGTGCCAGCAGCTTAGCAGGGAATGAAAAACTGTTTTTT.

This clonotype showed up many times. The V gene is TRBV24-1, the J gene TRBJ1-6; 7 positions agree with TRBD1. The V and J ends lost 12 bases and 3 bases, in that order; junction bases with no gene match: 10. The germline V gene has CDR1 KGHDR and CDR2 SFDVKD. CDR3 length: 15 amino acids. The CDR3 protein is CAGSRDSRYNSPLHF. In DNA, the CDR3 is TGTGCCGGATCCCGGGACAGCCGCTATAATTCACCCCTCCACTTT.

The rearrangement uses TRBV6-6 and TRBJ2-7, with D tentatively TRBD2 (5 bases). The germline V and J ends were trimmed by 6 bases and 12 bases, with 21 bases remaining between them. Germline CDR1 reads MNHNY; CDR2 reads SVGAGI (reference sequence). The CDR3 runs to 13 residues. Written as DNA, the CDR3 is TGTGCCAGCAGCGGGGTGGAGACACCAATGGGGTACTTC. Translation gives CASSGVETPMGYF.